The 6 T cell receptor beta chains below come from one sample, sequenced in a study of cytomegalovirus exposure and HLA in healthy donors. In the PCR, 60 Vbeta and 13 Jbeta primers were used. Assay: immunoSEQ multiplex PCR; the TCRdb copy retains only in-frame clones and omits some. The table records 150,000 to 200,000 clones, 75% to 90% of them present only once. Sequencing used PBMCs. Source of these receptors: a human donor in good health.

The chain employs TRBV5-6 and TRBJ2-6; 7 bases agree with TRBD1. Losses at the gene ends were 0 bases for V and 0 bases for J; bases not matched to a gene: 3. CDR1 is SGHDT, CDR2 YYEEEE, per germline. The CDR3 sequence is 17 residues long. The DNA of the CDR3 is TGTGCCAGCAGCTTGGAGGGACAGATCTCTGGGGCCAACGTCCTGACTTTC. Translation: CASSLEGQISGANVLTF.

The CDR3, as DNA: TGTGCCAGCAGTTACTCCCGGGACTACCAAGAGACCCAGTACTTC. Translated, it gives CASSYSRDYQETQYF. The rearrangement uses TRBV6-5 and TRBJ2-5; a possible D gene is TRBD2 (6 bases). Trimming removed 0 bases from V and 0 bases from J, with 8 bases in between. The CDR3 runs 15 residues. Germline CDR1 reads MNHEY; CDR2 reads SVGAGI.

The chain employs TRBV4-3 and TRBJ1-2; tentative D call: TRBD1 (5 bases). CDR1 and CDR2 (germline): LGHNA, YSLEER. Trimming left V 0 bases short and J 6 bases short, with 8 bases between. This CDR3 is built from 13 residues. The CDR3 DNA reads TGCGCCAGCAGCCAAGACTGGGGCGATGGCTACACCTTC. This encodes CASSQDWGDGYTF.

Only one count was recorded for this clone. V and J are TRBV4-1 and TRBJ2-2; a weak D match, TRBD2 (6 bases). The CDR3 totals 15 residues. CDR1 is MGHRA, CDR2 YSYEKL, per germline. V lost 3 bases, J lost 5 bases, and 13 bases lay in between. This chain's CDR3 is CASSQVPRGTGELFF. DNA for the CDR3: TGCGCCAGCAGCCAGGTCCCCCGGGGGACCGGGGAGCTGTTTTTT.

The count of this clone is one. The chain's CDR3 is CASSLSGGGRDTQYF. Written as DNA, the CDR3 is TGTGCCAGCAGCTTATCGGGCGGGGGAAGGGATACGCAGTATTTT. The chain links TRBV7-2 to TRBJ2-3; 7 positions match TRBD2. The CDR3 extends over 15 amino acids. Looked up from germline, CDR1 is SGHTA and CDR2 is FQGNSA. Trimming at V came to 2 bases and at J to 6 bases, leaving 8 bases not matched to a gene.

J is TRBJ1-1 and V is TRBV6-1; 9 bases match TRBD1. Germline loops: CDR1 MNHNS, CDR2 SASEGT. This CDR3 spans 13 amino acids. Trimming cost V 10 bases and J 5 bases; bases outside gene matches: 8. As DNA, the CDR3 is TGTGCCACCCGACAGGGGGAGTGGACTGAAGCTTTCTTT. This sequence encodes CATRQGEWTEAFF.